The T cell receptor beta chain under discussion was sequenced for a study of T cells after yellow fever vaccination. This clonotype was picked up a small number of times. Its antigen is as yet unknown. The CDR3 runs to 15 residues. The germline V gene encodes CDR1 SGHTA and CDR2 FQGNSA. V was pared by 1 base and J by 6 bases, with 5 bases of the junction left unmatched. Study-wide points: Clonotype sharing between CD4 and CD8 compartments was small.

The study made its TCR cDNA through 5'RACE template switching. That step introduced a universal primer site along with UMIs. TCRdb recomputed calls from the 5' RACE reads with MiXCR, one row per CDR3 protein. The sample lists some 340,000 distinct CDR3 sequences, roughly a tenth occurring once. This sequence was found in a man between 18 and 35 years old who received the YFV17D yellow fever vaccine. The genes are TRBV7-2 and TRBJ2-1; TRBD2 matches 8 bases. Sample: CD4+ T cells sorted from PBMCs, taken 45 days after the yellow fever booster vaccination. CDR3 nucleotide sequence: TGTGCCAGCAGCTTAGACGCGGGGGGTCGCAATGAGCAGTTCTTC. Amino acid sequence: CASSLDAGGRNEQFF.